The sequence of this T cell receptor (beta chain) was determined in a study of blood T cells in healthy people across ages. Per the germline V gene, CDR1 is DFQATT and CDR2 is SNEGSKA (reference sequence). Trimming removed 6 bases from V and 2 bases from J, with 10 bases in between. There are 12 residues in the CDR3. A second PCR, run for about 7 to 11 cycles, used a sample-barcoded 5' primer plus a J-beta primer mix. MiXCR, applied by TCRdb to the 5' RACE reads, yields one record per CDR3 protein. The table has about 570,000 distinct CDR3 sequences, about 25% seen once. This clonotype was recorded a few times.

The chain uses TRBV20-1 and TRBJ1-2, with no clear D. The receptor comes from a woman in her seventies in good health. Material: blood. In DNA, the CDR3 is TGCAGTGCCTTGTTAGCGAACTATGGCTACACCTTC. This translates into CSALLANYGYTF.